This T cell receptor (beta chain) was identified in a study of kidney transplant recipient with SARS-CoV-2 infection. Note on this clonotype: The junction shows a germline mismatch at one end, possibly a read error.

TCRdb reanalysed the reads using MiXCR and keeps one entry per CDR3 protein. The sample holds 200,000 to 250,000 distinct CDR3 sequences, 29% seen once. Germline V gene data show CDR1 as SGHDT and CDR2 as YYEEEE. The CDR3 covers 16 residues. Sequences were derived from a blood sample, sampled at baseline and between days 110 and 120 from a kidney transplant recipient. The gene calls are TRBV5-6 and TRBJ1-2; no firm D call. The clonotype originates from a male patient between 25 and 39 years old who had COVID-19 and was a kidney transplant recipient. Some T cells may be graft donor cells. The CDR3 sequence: CASVEGNSRKTYGCTF. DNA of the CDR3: TGTGCCAGCGTAGAAGGCAATAGTCGAAAGACCTATGGCTGCACCTTC.